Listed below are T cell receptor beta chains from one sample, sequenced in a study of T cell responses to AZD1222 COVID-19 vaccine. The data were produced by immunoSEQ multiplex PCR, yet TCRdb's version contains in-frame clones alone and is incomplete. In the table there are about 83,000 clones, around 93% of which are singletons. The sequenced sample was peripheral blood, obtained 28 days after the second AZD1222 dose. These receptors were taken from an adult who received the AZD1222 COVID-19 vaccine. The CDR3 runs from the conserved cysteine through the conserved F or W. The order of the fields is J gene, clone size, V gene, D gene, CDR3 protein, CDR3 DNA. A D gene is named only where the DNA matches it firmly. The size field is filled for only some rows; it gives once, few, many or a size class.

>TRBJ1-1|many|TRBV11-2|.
CASSSPLNTEAFF
TGTGCCAGCAGCTCCCCCTTGAACACTGAAGCTTTCTTT
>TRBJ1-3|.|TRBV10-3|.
CAISDRDAGSGNTIYF
TGTGCCATCAGTGACCGGGACGCCGGCTCTGGAAACACCATATATTTT
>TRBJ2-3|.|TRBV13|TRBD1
CASSHPGQGATDTQYF
TGTGCCAGCAGCCACCCGGGACAGGGGGCGACAGATACGCAGTATTTT
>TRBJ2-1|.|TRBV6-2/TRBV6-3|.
CASSYRVSSYNEQFF
TGTGCCAGCAGTTATCGGGTCAGCTCCTACAATGAGCAGTTCTTC
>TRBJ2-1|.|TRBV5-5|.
CASSSTVLMGNEQFF
TGTGCCAGCAGCTCGACGGTTCTAATGGGGAATGAGCAGTTCTTC
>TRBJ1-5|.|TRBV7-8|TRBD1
CASSLLAGQLNQPQHF
TGTGCCAGCAGCTTGTTGGCGGGACAGTTAAATCAGCCCCAGCATTTT
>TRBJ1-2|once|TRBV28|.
CASSWGTTSSGYTF
TGTGCCAGCAGTTGGGGAACAACATCGAGCGGCTACACCTTC
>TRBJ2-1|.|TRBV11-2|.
CASSVPPSGDEQFF
TGTGCCAGCAGCGTCCCCCCTAGTGGAGATGAGCAGTTCTTC
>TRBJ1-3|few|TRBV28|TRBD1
CASRETGQGGNTIYF
TGTGCCAGCAGAGAGACGGGACAGGGGGGAAACACCATATATTTT
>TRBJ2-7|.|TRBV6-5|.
CASRAGRTYEQYF
TGTGCCAGCAGGGCGGGCAGGACCTACGAGCAGTACTTC
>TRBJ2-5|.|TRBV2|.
CASSVVTQETQYF
TGTGCCAGCAGTGTGGTGACTCAAGAGACCCAGTACTTC
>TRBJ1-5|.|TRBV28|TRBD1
CASRMTRDRGRNQPQHF
TGTGCCAGCAGGATGACCCGGGACAGGGGAAGGAATCAGCCCCAGCATTTT
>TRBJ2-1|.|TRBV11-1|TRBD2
CASSLDVAGGVYEQFF
TGTGCCAGCAGCTTAGACGTAGCGGGAGGTGTTTATGAGCAGTTCTTC
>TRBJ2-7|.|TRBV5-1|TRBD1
CASSLTGQHYEQYF
TGCGCCAGCAGCCTGACGGGACAGCACTACGAGCAGTACTTC
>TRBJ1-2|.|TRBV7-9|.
CASSLRPQEDYGYTF
TGTGCCAGCAGCTTAAGGCCGCAAGAGGATTATGGCTACACCTTC
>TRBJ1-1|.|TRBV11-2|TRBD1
CASSLKTGTGGTEAFF
TGTGCCAGCAGCTTAAAAACCGGGACAGGGGGCACTGAAGCTTTCTTT
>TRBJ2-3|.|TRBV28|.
CASSTKVWLDSTSTDTQYF
TGTGCCAGCAGCACGAAAGTATGGCTGGACAGCACTAGCACAGATACGCAGTATTTT
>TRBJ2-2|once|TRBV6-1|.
CASSEMEETGELFF
TGTGCCAGCAGTGAAATGGAGGAAACCGGGGAGCTGTTTTTT
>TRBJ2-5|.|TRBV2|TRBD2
CASTGTSAEQETQYF
TGTGCCAGCACGGGGACTAGTGCAGAACAAGAGACCCAGTACTTC
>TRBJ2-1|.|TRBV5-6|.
CASSLVGASSYNEQFF
TGTGCCAGCAGCTTGGTAGGAGCGAGCTCCTACAATGAGCAGTTCTTC
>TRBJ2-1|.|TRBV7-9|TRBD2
CASKGTREQFF
TGTGCCAGCAAAGGGACTAGGGAGCAGTTCTTC
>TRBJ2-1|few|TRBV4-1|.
CASSSFVGGGRHNEQFF
TGCGCCAGCAGTTCGTTTGTAGGGGGAGGGCGCCACAATGAGCAGTTCTTC
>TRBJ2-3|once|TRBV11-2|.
CASSFLGIDTQYF
TGTGCCAGCAGCTTCCTTGGTATAGATACGCAGTATTTT
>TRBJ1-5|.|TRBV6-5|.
CASRTTGSPQHF
TGTGCCAGCAGAACCACAGGCTCGCCCCAGCATTTT
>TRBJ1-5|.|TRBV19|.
CASSITPSGNQPQHF
TGTGCCAGTAGTATAACTCCTTCGGGCAATCAGCCCCAGCATTTT
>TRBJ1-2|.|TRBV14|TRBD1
CASSQIGTGFGYTF
TGTGCCAGCAGCCAAATTGGGACAGGGTTTGGCTACACCTTC
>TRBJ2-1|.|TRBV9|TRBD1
CASSGGTGSYEQFF
TGTGCCAGCAGCGGGGGGACAGGTAGCTATGAGCAGTTCTTC
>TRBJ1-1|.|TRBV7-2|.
CASSLRGGANTEAFF
TGTGCCAGCAGCCTCAGAGGAGGAGCGAACACTGAAGCTTTCTTT